This T cell receptor (beta chain) was captured in a study of T-cell reconstitution after alpha-beta-depleted transplantation in children. Many counts were recorded for this clonotype. Its antigen is currently unknown. Overall study findings and caveats: Diversity and T-cell counts at one year after transplant derived mostly from new T cells. TCRbeta diversity was high at day 60 in some patients (a result of surviving recipient T cells and thymic progenitors).

Germline V gives CDR1 SGHDN, CDR2 FVKESK. V lost 3 bases to trimming and J lost 8 bases; unmatched junction nucleotides: 7. The CDR3 loop spans 16 amino acids. It was with unique molecular identifiers that the TCRbeta library was prepared. TCRdb fed the PCR reads into MiXCR, producing one record per CDR3 protein. The sample contains about 300,000 distinct CDR3 sequences, just over 7.5% of which appear only once. The chain recombines TRBV14 with TRBJ1-6, with 10 bases identical to TRBD1. Material: peripheral blood, obtained 360 days after TCRalphabeta/CD19-depleted stem cell transplant. The TCR was taken from a female patient aged 2-9 years who had a stem cell transplant for Fanconi anemia, so the T cells may come from the graft donor. CDR3 coding DNA: TGTGCCAGCAGCCAGTCCGGGACAGGGGCAGATTCACCCCTCCACTTT. This encodes CASSQSGTGADSPLHF. Supplemented by reference TRBV14 and TRBJ1-6, the full variable domain reads EAGVTQFPSHSVIEKGQTVTLRCDPISGHDNLYWYRRVMGKEIKFLLHFVKESKQDESGMPNNRFLAERTGGTYSTLKVQPAELEDSGVYFCASSQSGTGADSPLHFGNGTRLTVT.